This T cell receptor (beta chain) was documented in a study of Ad26.COV2.S vaccination and SARS-CoV-2 variants. Described treatment: roughly 20 received Ad26.COV2.S at low or high dose, single or two shots; about 5 received placebo; per-sample allocation not given. It was on day 63 after the first vaccine or placebo injection that samples were taken. The protocol was immunoSEQ multiplex PCR, while the TCRdb copy is restricted to in-frame clones and leaves out a portion. Seen here are 380,000 or so clones, about four fifths observed once, and the top ten hold more than 7%. The sequence derives from a person between 18 and 59 years old who received the Ad26.COV2.S COVID-19 vaccine or a placebo. This specimen consisted of peripheral blood, obtained in a trial of Ad26.COV2.S vaccine versus placebo.

The CDR3 sequence is CASSLNGGVLAKNIQYF. In DNA form, the CDR3 reads TGTGCCAGCAGCTTGAACGGAGGGGTGTTAGCCAAAAACATTCAGTACTTC. The chain uses TRBV11-2 and TRBJ2-4, with D tentatively TRBD2 (6 bases). The germline V and J ends were trimmed by 3 bases and 0 bases, with 15 bases remaining between them. In germline, CDR1 is SGHAT, CDR2 FQNNGV. This CDR3 is built from 17 residues.